This T cell receptor beta chain was obtained from a study of blood T cell repertoires in COVID-19 (dated by TCRdb to 2019 to 2021). With regard to the full study: Recovered participants in ImmuneRACE Cohort 3 were defined as having two consecutive negative NP/OP PCR tests, clearance from a healthcare professional, or resolution of symptoms. Samples came from the ongoing ImmuneRACE study (first 160 participants) plus 1,254 subjects from 6 global collaborators. Samples from collaborators originated in the United States, Italy and Spain and spanned both the acute and convalescent phases of COVID-19. Nearly every sample came with metadata listing a de-identified subject ID, COVID-19 status, age in years and sex. A freely available public database, intended as a resource for researchers studying the immune response to SARS-CoV-2, is where the repertoires were released. The prospective study material was composed of cDNA or gDNA derived from T cells, B-cell-depleted T cells, or PBMCs. The dataset comprised deeply sampled blood TCRbeta repertoires from subjects exposed to, actively infected with, or recovered from COVID-19. Where available, HLA class I and class II types were taken from metadata supplied by the sample provider and were not determined by assay-based typing. General study outcomes and caveats: The quantity of clinical and demographic metadata differed by source and by participant and was supplied without curation.

The germline V gene supplies CDR1 MDHEN and CDR2 SYDVKM. Trimming leaves V shorter by 4 bases and J shorter by 0 bases, with the junction holding 25 bases beyond the gene matches. The CDR3 has 23 amino acids, counting the end cysteine and phenylalanine. Only the CDR3 DNA is retained, 69 bases long and in frame from the first base. TCRbeta CDR3 regions were amplified from genomic DNA using the immunoSEQ Assay, a bias-controlled multiplex PCR. The published analysis was carried out like this. Nucleated cell counts per sample were estimated from amplification of reference gene primers within the assay. To quantify the absolute abundance of each unique TCRbeta CDR3 rearrangement, sequence reads were collapsed and filtered. For each sample, productive Simpson clonality was calculated as the square root of Simpson's diversity index over productive rearrangements. Sourced from immuneACCESS, this table was stored by TCRdb with only in-frame sequences that have V and J called. A share of the clones is absent; for the studies checked, an unresolved V gene accounts for under half, and the remainder has no known explanation. That table is the source of V, J and clone size, and D and trimming were worked out from the DNA. In all, the sample holds some 180,000 clones, and 70% to 90% of those were seen once. 20% to 25% of the sample is in the top ten clones.

As regards this clone: Its recognized antigen is unknown. No clone much larger than this one lies a single base away; base qualities are absent.

Participants in the prospective study were aged roughly 18 to 100 years, lived in 20 to 25 United States geographic areas, and enrolled through a virtual design. In the prospective study, cohorts were assigned on the basis of participant-reported clinical history obtained from a screening survey and a study questionnaire. Mobile phlebotomists in the prospective study collected whole blood, serum and a nasopharyngeal or oropharyngeal swab from every participant. Additional blood draws and questionnaires over an approximately 2-month period could optionally be provided by prospective study participants. Blood samples from the prospective study were shipped frozen or at room temperature prior to DNA extraction.

The source material was PBMCs or T cells enriched from blood (not recorded which). The rearrangement combines TRBV28 with TRBJ1-4; 8 bases in the junction line up with TRBD1. This receptor was identified in a woman aged 40 to 55 in a cohort exposed to, infected with or recovered from COVID-19 (not recorded which). CDR3 reads: CASSSPPGQEPSRHAATNEKLFF. DNA sequence: TGTGCCAGCAGTTCACCTCCGGGACAGGAACCTTCTAGGCATGCAGCAACTAATGAAAAACTGTTTTTT.